The present entry profiles one T cell receptor beta chain with its context. CDR3 size: 14 residues. The V end was cut by 1 base, the J end by 6 bases, with 13 bases between. Germline loops: CDR1 SGHRS, CDR2 YFSETQ. This specimen comes from a study of blood T cell repertoires in COVID-19. Profiled with immunoSEQ multiplex PCR; TCRdb holds only in-frame clones, not every one. The sample shows around 250,000 clones, approximately 88% of them seen only once. The specimen was PBMCs or T cells enriched from blood (not recorded which). The receptor was derived from a woman between 40 and 50 years old who had been exposed to COVID-19. The rearrangement links TRBV5-1 to TRBJ1-2; tentatively, D is TRBD1 (6 bases). The CDR3 sequence is CASSLSTGRDGYTF. DNA of the CDR3: TGCGCCAGCAGCTTGAGTACAGGGAGGGATGGCTACACCTTC.